This T cell receptor (beta chain) was observed in a study of tumor and adjacent non-tumor tissue in lung cancer. V trimming: 7 bases; J trimming: 6 bases; junction bases outside the gene matches: 8. Germline V lookup: CDR1 MNHEY, CDR2 SVGEGT. This CDR3 is 14 amino acids long. To note about this clonotype: Without the conserved terminal phenylalanine or tryptophan, this CDR3 likely stems from a read error.

RNA was extracted from bulk tissue without any cell sorting. A modified ARM-PCR protocol with three rounds of nested PCR amplified TCRbeta. Using its own MiXCR run on the multiplex PCR reads, TCRdb lists one record per CDR3 protein. The sample includes 60,000 to 85,000 distinct CDR3 sequences, more than 70% seen only once; the top ten take 28%. The clonotype was recovered from a man aged 60 to 69 with non-small cell lung cancer. The chain is built from TRBV6-2 or TRBV6-3 and TRBJ2-1; 8 bases match TRBD2. Input material: lung tumor tissue. The CDR3 reads CASKERGQGNEQFL. The CDR3 DNA is TGTGCCAGCAAGGAGCGGGGGCAAGGCAATGAGCAGTTCTTA.